Reported below is one T cell receptor beta chain. V dropped 6 bases and J dropped 4; count of bases not matched to a gene: 7. Germline V gene lookup returns CDR1 SGHNT and CDR2 YYREEE (reference sequence). The CDR3 consists of 14 residues. Generated by immunoSEQ multiplex PCR, the TCRdb table keeps only in-frame clones and is missing some. In the table there are more than 90,000 clones, more than 90% of which are singletons. This specimen comes from a study of technical replicates of blood from a few donors. The V and J genes are TRBV5-4 and TRBJ2-5; TRBD2 agrees at 9 bases. Sequencing input: T cells isolated from PBMCs. This sequence originates from a human donor in good health. CDR3 region: CASKAAGGGETQYF. The CDR3 nucleotides are TGTGCCAGCAAAGCGGCGGGGGGGGGAGAGACCCAGTACTTC. The full variable domain, in which reference TRBV5-4 and TRBJ2-5 provide the parts outside the CDR3, is ETGVTQSPTHLIKTRGQQVTLRCSSQSGHNTVSWYQQALGQGPQFIFQYYREEENGRGNFPPRFSGLQFPNYSSELNVNALELDDSALYLCASKAAGGGETQYFGPGTRLLVL.